This T cell receptor beta chain was sequenced in a study of T-cell memory formation after mild COVID-19. Trimming cost V 3 bases and J 0 bases, with 8 bases left between them. Germline CDR1 and CDR2: SGHTA and FQGNSA. The CDR3 is 14 residues long. MiXCR, run by TCRdb on the 5' RACE reads, gives a single entry per CDR3 protein. In the table there are around 320,000 distinct CDR3 sequences, 13% to 15% of which are singletons. The chain is built from TRBV7-2 and TRBJ1-2, with D unclear. The sequence derives from a man aged 18 to 30 who had mild COVID-19 (a few samples of this study predate the infection). Cell type and time point are not known. The source material was PBMCs or a T cell subset sorted from them (not recorded which). The CDR3 DNA reads TGTGCCAGCAGCTTCGCCGGGACTAACTATGGCTACACCTTC. Its protein product is CASSFAGTNYGYTF.